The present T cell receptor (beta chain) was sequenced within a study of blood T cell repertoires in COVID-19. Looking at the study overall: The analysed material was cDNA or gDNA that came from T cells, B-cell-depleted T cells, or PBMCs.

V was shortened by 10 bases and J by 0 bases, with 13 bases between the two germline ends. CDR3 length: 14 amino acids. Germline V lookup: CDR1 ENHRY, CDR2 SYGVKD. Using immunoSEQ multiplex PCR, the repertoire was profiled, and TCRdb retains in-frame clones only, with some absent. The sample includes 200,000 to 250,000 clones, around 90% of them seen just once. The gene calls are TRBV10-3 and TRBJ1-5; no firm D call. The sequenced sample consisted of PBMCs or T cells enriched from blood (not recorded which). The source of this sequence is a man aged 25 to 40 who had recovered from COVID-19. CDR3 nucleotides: TGTGCCAGTTTGGCCGCAGATAGCAATCAGCCCCAGCATTTT. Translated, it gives CASLAADSNQPQHF.